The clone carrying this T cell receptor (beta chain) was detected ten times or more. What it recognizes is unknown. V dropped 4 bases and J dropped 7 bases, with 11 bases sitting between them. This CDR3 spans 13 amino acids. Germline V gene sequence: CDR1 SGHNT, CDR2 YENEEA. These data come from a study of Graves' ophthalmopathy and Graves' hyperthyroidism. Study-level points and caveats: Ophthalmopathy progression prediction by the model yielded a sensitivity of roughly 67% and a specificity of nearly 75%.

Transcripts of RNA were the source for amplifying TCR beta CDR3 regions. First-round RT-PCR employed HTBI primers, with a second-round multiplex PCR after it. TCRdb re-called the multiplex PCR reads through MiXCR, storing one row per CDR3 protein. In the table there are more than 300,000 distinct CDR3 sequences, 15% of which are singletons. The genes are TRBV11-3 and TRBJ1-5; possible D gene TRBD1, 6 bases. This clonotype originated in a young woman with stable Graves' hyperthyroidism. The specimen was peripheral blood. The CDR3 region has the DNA TGTGCCAGCAGCTCAGGGGCGGCGCAGCCCCAGCATTTT. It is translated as CASSSGAAQPQHF.